Only a few counts were recorded for the clone carrying this T cell receptor beta chain. Its antigen is undetermined. The germline gives CDR1 LNHNV, CDR2 YYDKDF (reference sequence). V lost 1 base and J 5 bases, leaving 11 bases between the germline ends. This CDR3 has 15 residues. The data were taken from a study of beta chain features in type 1 diabetes. Study background: On cell yields, gender and age, patients and healthy donors were similar. Whole-study findings and limits: Comparison showed that naive, central memory and Treg TCRB repertoires appeared more similar among patients than among healthy donors.

The study reverse transcribed the entire isolated RNA, so it sequenced expressed TCRB transcripts. Assay: immunoSEQ multiplex PCR; the TCRdb copy retains only in-frame clones and omits some. This sample has 150,000 to 200,000 clones; approximately 9.9% occur once, and the top ten carry about 2.1%. The receptor was isolated from a woman aged 18 to 35 in good health. The chain recombines TRBV15 with TRBJ1-4, with D tentatively TRBD1 (6 bases). The material sequenced was central memory CD4+ T cells from blood. The CDR3 region has the DNA TGTGCCACCAGCAGAGGGACAGAACAGAATGAAAAACTGTTTTTT. This translates into CATSRGTEQNEKLFF.